This passage covers 31 T cell receptor beta chains from one sample sequenced in a study of blood T cell repertoires in COVID-19 (dated by TCRdb to the early 2020s). The library relied on the immunoSEQ multiplex PCR assay. Held by TCRdb, this immuneACCESS table contains in-frame sequences only and omits some clones. Under half of the omission traces to an unresolved V gene where checked; the cause of the rest is unknown. Present in this sample are around 280,000 clones, 86% of which were seen just once. Clones ranked in the top ten supply roughly 1.9% of the sample. The sample taken for sequencing was peripheral blood. These receptor sequences come from a woman younger than 45 who had recovered from COVID-19.

This clone was seen just once. The V call is TRBV10-3, the J call TRBJ1-4; 8 bases are a match to TRBD1. The length of the CDR3 is 14 residues. V lost 8 bases to trimming and J lost 3 bases; unmatched junction nucleotides: 5. Germline assignment: CDR1 ENHRY and CDR2 SYGVKD. CDR3 amino acids: CAIGRTGPNEKLFF. The DNA of the CDR3 is TGTGCCATCGGAAGGACAGGGCCTAATGAAAAACTGTTTTTT.

This clone was picked up one time. V gene TRBV27 combines with J gene TRBJ2-7; 9 bases match TRBD1. J lost 10 bases, V lost 4 bases, and 8 bases had no gene match. The CDR3 extends over 13 amino acids. Germline lookup yields CDR1 MNHEY and CDR2 SMNVEV (reference sequence). CDR3 region: CASSYTGGAFQYF. CDR3 DNA: TGTGCCAGCAGTTATACAGGGGGCGCATTTCAGTACTTC.

V gene TRBV20-1 combines with J gene TRBJ1-3; D ambiguous. Trimming took off 6 bases at V and 8 bases at J, with 14 bases between the two ends. CDR3 length: 12 amino acids. Germline-derived CDR1 and CDR2 are DFQATT and SNEGSKA (reference sequence). The CDR3 DNA follows: TGCAGTGCAAGTACTGATTTGGACACCATATATTTT. Its translation: CSASTDLDTIYF.

The chain recombines TRBV6-5 with TRBJ2-4; 12 bases are shared with TRBD2. The trim removed 8 bases at V and 6 bases at J, leaving 5 bases unmatched. Germline V gives CDR1 MNHEY, CDR2 SVGAGI. This CDR3 is 14 amino acids long. The CDR3 sequence is CASGPTSGRNIQYF. CDR3 sequence (DNA): TGTGCCAGCGGACCGACTAGCGGGAGAAACATTCAGTACTTC.

This clone was counted a single time. This chain uses TRBV7-2 with TRBJ2-7, with 7 bases that match TRBD1. The germline V gene has CDR1 SGHTA and CDR2 FQGNSA. V shed 5 bases and J 1 base; nucleotides not matched to a gene: 5. The CDR3 contains 14 residues. CDR3 loop: CASSNGDSSYEQYF. For the CDR3, the DNA is TGTGCCAGCAGCAACGGGGACAGTTCCTACGAGCAGTACTTC.

J is TRBJ2-7 and V is TRBV2, with 8 nucleotides matching TRBD1. J was trimmed by 3 bases and V by 7 bases; bases with no gene match: 14. Per the germline V gene, CDR1 is SNHLY and CDR2 is FYNNEI. The CDR3 length is 16 residues. In nucleotides, the CDR3 is TGTGCCAGCACCCAGAGAGTGGGGACAGGCTACTACGAGCAGTACTTC. Translating it yields CASTQRVGTGYYEQYF.

J is TRBJ1-5 and V is TRBV6-2 or TRBV6-3; possibly TRBD1 for D (5 bases). V was cut by 0 bases and J by 4 bases, with 16 bases left in between. The CDR3 runs to 17 residues. Germline CDR1 reads MNHEY; CDR2 reads SVGEGT. The CDR3 region is CASSYSSPAGGNQPQHF. The CDR3 DNA reads as TGTGCCAGCAGTTACTCGAGTCCCGCGGGGGGGAATCAGCCCCAGCATTTT.

The rearrangement uses TRBV7-9 and TRBJ2-5; 8 bases are shared with TRBD2. This CDR3 region has 13 residues. With V trimmed by 4 bases and J by 7 bases, 5 bases remained unmatched. Germline CDR1 and CDR2: SEHNR and FQNEAQ (reference sequence). The CDR3 sequence is CASSSGTSTTQYF. As DNA, the CDR3 is TGTGCCAGCAGCTCTGGGACTAGTACGACCCAGTACTTC.

V gene TRBV5-1 combines with J gene TRBJ1-1; 11 bases align to TRBD1. The CDR3 extends over 12 amino acids. Germline CDR1 reads SGHRS; CDR2 reads YFSETQ. V lost 3 bases to trimming and J lost 10 bases; unmatched junction nucleotides: 2. The CDR3 DNA sequence: TGCGCCAGCAGCTCAGGACAGGGGGCAGCTTTCTTT. It encodes CASSSGQGAAFF.

The chain couples TRBV7-8 to TRBJ1-3; D uncertain. The CDR3 loop spans 14 amino acids. V lost 7 bases and J lost 5, with 15 bases in between. Germline V gives CDR1 SGHVS, CDR2 FQNEAQ. In DNA, the CDR3 is TGTGCCAGCACCGAGGGCGCTATGCGAAACACCATATATTTT. As protein: CASTEGAMRNTIYF.

This clone was counted only a few times. CDR3 coding DNA: TGTGCCAGCATGTTGACAGGTGGTTGGTCACCCCTCCACTTT. Protein: CASMLTGGWSPLHF. The rearrangement uses TRBV6-5 and TRBJ1-6; D might be TRBD1 (6 bases). In germline, CDR1 is MNHEY, CDR2 SVGAGI. V was shortened by 7 bases and J by 10 bases, with 17 bases between the two germline ends. The CDR3 spans 14 residues.

J is TRBJ2-1 and V is TRBV29-1, with 7 bases fitting TRBD2. Germline CDR1 SQVTM, CDR2 ANQGSEA. Unmatched junction bases numbered 10, after V lost 1 base and J lost 7 bases. This CDR3 spans 15 amino acids. This chain's CDR3 is CSVEGASAGGNEQFF. The CDR3 DNA sequence: TGCAGCGTTGAAGGTGCTAGCGCCGGGGGGAATGAGCAGTTCTTC.

The chain links TRBV2 to TRBJ2-2; TRBD2 aligns across 16 bases. Losses at the gene ends were 7 bases for V and 6 bases for J; bases not matched to a gene: 11. The CDR3 is 18 amino acids. Germline-derived CDR1 and CDR2 are SNHLY and FYNNEI. The chain's CDR3 is CASTPGLAGGQGAGELFF. The DNA for the CDR3 is TGTGCCAGCACTCCGGGACTAGCGGGGGGGCAAGGTGCCGGGGAGCTGTTTTTT.

The chain is built from TRBV2 and TRBJ2-5; D gene unclear. This CDR3 is built from 13 residues. Trimming cost V 6 bases and J 0 bases, with 8 bases left between them. CDR1 SNHLY and CDR2 FYNNEI come from the germline V gene. CDR3 amino acids: CASRADYQETQYF. The DNA of the CDR3 is TGTGCCAGCAGGGCTGACTACCAAGAGACCCAGTACTTC.

J is TRBJ1-3 and V is TRBV30; weak D call: TRBD1 (5 bases). Germline CDR1 GTSNPN, CDR2 SVGIG (reference sequence). The CDR3 spans 13 residues. V lost 2 bases and J 4 bases, leaving 9 bases between the germline ends. CDR3 DNA sequence: TGTGCCTGGAGTTCAGGGATAGGAAACACCATATATTTT. Translation: CAWSSGIGNTIYF.

The chain is built from TRBV2 and TRBJ1-5, with a tentative D call TRBD1 (6 bases). The V end lost 6 bases, the J end lost 4 bases, and 19 bases lay between the germline ends. This CDR3 has 16 amino acids. The germline V gene encodes CDR1 SNHLY and CDR2 FYNNEI. Here the CDR3 DNA reads TGTGCCAGCAGGGAGGGCGGGGGGCGGACAAATCAGCCCCAGCATTTT. It encodes CASREGGGRTNQPQHF.

The chain combines TRBV6-5 with TRBJ1-4, with a weak D call TRBD1 (5 bases). The germline V gene encodes CDR1 MNHEY and CDR2 SVGAGI. V gave up 4 bases and J gave up 0 bases, with 6 bases separating them. The CDR3 runs to 14 residues. In nucleotides, the CDR3 is TGTGCCAGCAGTTTGGACACAACTAATGAAAAACTGTTTTTT. This codes for CASSLDTTNEKLFF.

The genes are TRBV29-1 and TRBJ1-1; D possibly corresponds to TRBD1 (5 bases). This CDR3 contains 12 residues. Trimming removed 3 bases at V and 4 bases at J, with 9 bases between. Germline V gene lookup returns CDR1 SQVTM and CDR2 ANQGSEA. CDR3 sequence: CSVELGPTEAFF. CDR3 in DNA: TGCAGCGTTGAGTTGGGGCCCACTGAAGCTTTCTTT.

CDR3 nucleotide sequence: TGTGCCAGCAGCCCCCGTTTGCACGAGACAGATACGCAGTATTTT. Amino acid sequence: CASSPRLHETDTQYF. V and J are TRBV9 and TRBJ2-3; D remains ambiguous. The ends were cut back, 4 bases at V and 3 bases at J, with 15 bases in the middle. Looked up from germline, CDR1 is SGDLS and CDR2 is YYNGEE. CDR3 length: 15 amino acids.

This clone was counted a single time. The rearrangement uses TRBV3-1 (or the pseudogene TRBV3-2) and TRBJ2-1, with D unclear. Germline V gene sequence: CDR1 LGHDT, CDR2 YNNKEL (reference sequence). The CDR3 is made up of 14 amino acids. The V end lost 0 bases, the J end lost 7 bases, and 10 bases lay between the germline ends. The CDR3 nucleotides are TGTGCCAGCAGCCAAGACCTAAATCAAAATGAGCAGTTCTTC. It yields the protein CASSQDLNQNEQFF.

The rearrangement joins TRBV5-4 to TRBJ2-7; possible D gene TRBD1, 6 bases. This CDR3 is 16 amino acids long. CDR1 is SGHNT, CDR2 YYREEE, per germline (reference sequence). The ends were cut back, 3 bases at V and 3 bases at J, with 19 bases in the middle. The CDR3 here is CASSSGLGQRFYEQYF. The CDR3 coding sequence is TGTGCCAGCAGCTCGGGGCTGGGACAAAGATTCTACGAGCAGTACTTC.

The chain uses TRBV7-9 and TRBJ1-4; D ambiguous. Germline V lookup: CDR1 SEHNR, CDR2 FQNEAQ (reference sequence). The V and J ends lost 5 bases and 5 bases respectively, with 12 bases between them. The CDR3 is 14 residues long. CDR3: CASSKEGGNEKLFF. CDR3 sequence (DNA): TGTGCCAGCAGCAAGGAGGGAGGCAATGAAAAACTGTTTTTT.

V usage is TRBV3-1 (or the pseudogene TRBV3-2) and J usage is TRBJ2-3; D is possibly TRBD2 (5 bases). The CDR3 length is 12 residues. Germline loops: CDR1 LGHDT, CDR2 YNNKEL (reference sequence). Trimming left V 4 bases short and J 6 bases short, with 8 bases between. CDR3 DNA sequence: TGTGCCAGCAGCCCCGGACTTGATACGCAGTATTTT. Amino acids: CASSPGLDTQYF.

This chain joins TRBV6-2 or TRBV6-3 and TRBJ1-5; 7 bases map to TRBD1. The length of the CDR3 is 15 residues. V was pared by 6 bases and J by 2 bases, with 7 bases of the junction left unmatched. CDR1 MNHEY and CDR2 SVGEGT come from the germline V gene. The CDR3 region is CASSPDRAGNQPQHF. The CDR3 DNA follows: TGTGCCAGCAGCCCTGACAGGGCCGGCAATCAGCCCCAGCATTTT.

The chain carries TRBV7-8 and TRBJ1-1, with 8 bases identical to TRBD1. The V gene end was trimmed by 0 bases and the J gene end by 10 bases; junction bases not matched to a gene: 7. The CDR3 spans 14 residues. Per germline, CDR1 SGHVS and CDR2 FQNEAQ. CDR3 DNA: TGTGCCAGCAGCTTAGCTTCAGGGGGCGTTATAGCTTTCTTT. This translates into CASSLASGGVIAFF. Full variable domain (remainder filled in from reference TRBV7-8 and TRBJ1-1): GAGVSQSPRYKVAKRGQDVALRCDPISGHVSLFWYQQALGQGPEFLTYFQNEAQLDKSGLPSDRFFAERPEGSVSTLKIQRTQQEDSAVYLCASSLASGGVIAFFGQGTRLTVV.

J is TRBJ1-1 and V is TRBV5-6; D not certain. This CDR3 has 14 amino acids. The germline V gene has CDR1 SGHDT and CDR2 YYEEEE. Deletions cut 5 bases from V and 2 bases from J, with 13 bases between. CDR3 amino acids: CASSLNSGNTEAFF. The CDR3 region has the DNA TGTGCCAGCAGTTTGAATTCCGGTAACACTGAAGCTTTCTTT.

This clone was detected only once. The V and J genes are TRBV4-1 and TRBJ2-1, with a possible D match to TRBD1 (5 bases). The CDR3 has 13 amino acids. Germline V gene data show CDR1 as MGHRA and CDR2 as YSYEKL. Trimming cost V 3 bases and J 5 bases, with 8 bases left between them. The CDR3 nucleotides read TGCGCCAGCAGCCAGCTGGACAACAATGAGCAGTTCTTC. Translating it yields CASSQLDNNEQFF.

The chain joins TRBV7-9 to TRBJ2-5; D is undetermined. This CDR3 has 12 amino acids. Trimming took 5 bases from V and 4 from J, leaving 8 bases between them. The germline gives CDR1 SEHNR, CDR2 FQNEAQ (reference sequence). The CDR3 sequence: CASSGQVETQYF. CDR3 bases: TGTGCCAGCAGCGGTCAGGTAGAGACCCAGTACTTC.

This chain joins TRBV11-2 and TRBJ2-7; a possible D gene is TRBD1 (5 bases). Germline loops: CDR1 SGHAT, CDR2 FQNNGV. The CDR3 spans 13 residues. V lost 5 bases, J lost 2 bases, and 10 bases lay in between. CDR3 sequence: CASSTDSAYEQYF. CDR3 coding DNA: TGTGCCAGCAGCACCGACAGTGCCTACGAGCAGTACTTC.

CDR3: CASSLLGANTEAFF. For the CDR3, the DNA is TGCGCCAGCAGCCTCCTGGGGGCAAACACTGAAGCTTTCTTT. The chain couples TRBV5-1 to TRBJ1-1; tentative D call: TRBD1 (6 bases). The V and J ends lost 4 bases and 2 bases respectively, with 12 bases between them. The CDR3 sequence is 14 residues long. Germline assignment: CDR1 SGHRS and CDR2 YFSETQ.

The chain carries TRBV4-1 and TRBJ1-5, with D hard to call. Trimming removed 6 bases from V and 1 base from J, with 7 bases in between. Germline assignment: CDR1 MGHRA and CDR2 YSYEKL. This CDR3 is built from 13 residues. The CDR3 spells CASSGQSNQPQHF. The CDR3 region has the DNA TGCGCCAGCAGTGGTCAGAGCAATCAGCCCCAGCATTTT.